These 10 T cell receptor beta chains were sequenced from one sample in a study of cytomegalovirus exposure and HLA in healthy donors. PCR involved 60 Vbeta and 13 Jbeta primers. Generated by immunoSEQ multiplex PCR, the TCRdb table keeps only in-frame clones and is missing some. The sample carries about 140,000 clones, roughly four fifths recorded once. The sequenced material came from PBMCs. All receptors come from a young man in good health and CMV-seropositive.

The rearrangement joins TRBV6-5 to TRBJ1-2; the D gene is possibly TRBD1 (5 bases). Germline V gives CDR1 MNHEY, CDR2 SVGAGI. This CDR3 has 13 residues. Trimming stripped 5 bases from V and 6 bases from J, with 13 bases between. The DNA for the CDR3 is TGTGCCAGCAGTGAAGCCAGGGATGATGGCTACACCTTC. It encodes CASSEARDDGYTF.

This chain uses TRBV28 with TRBJ1-2, with TRBD1 identical over 7 bases. After removal of 6 bases from V and 3 bases from J, the junction contained 4 bases not matched to a gene. The CDR3 spans 13 residues. CDR1 MDHEN and CDR2 SYDVKM come from the germline V gene. Written as DNA, the CDR3 is TGTGCCAGCAGAGAAGGGACAGACTATGGCTACACCTTC. Protein sequence: CASREGTDYGYTF.

The V and J genes are TRBV29-1 and TRBJ1-2, with TRBD1 identical over 8 bases. Germline trimming cut 6 bases from V and 2 bases from J; bases unmatched to any gene: 5. CDR3 size: 13 residues. From germline, CDR1 is SQVTM and CDR2 ANQGSEA. The CDR3 loop reads CSVKQGENYGYTF. DNA of the CDR3: TGCAGCGTAAAACAGGGGGAGAACTATGGCTACACCTTC.

Turning to this clone: This same CDR3 is encoded by further DNA sequences in the sample. The V call is TRBV10-2, the J call TRBJ2-3, with 8 bases that match TRBD2. The CDR3 is 13 residues long. The trim removed 5 bases at V and 5 bases at J, leaving 3 bases unmatched. In germline, CDR1 is WSHSY, CDR2 SAAADI. The CDR3 DNA reads TGCGCCAGCAGTCGCACTAGCGGAGATACGCAGTATTTT. Protein: CASSRTSGDTQYF.

The chain couples TRBV2 to TRBJ2-2; a possible D gene is TRBD1 (6 bases). The V gene lost 2 bases and the J gene lost 3 bases, with 10 bases spanning the gap. Germline V gene sequence: CDR1 SNHLY, CDR2 FYNNEI. The CDR3 extends over 15 amino acids. In nucleotides, the CDR3 is TGTGCCAGCAGTGAATGGGGGCAAGACACCGGGGAGCTGTTTTTT. It codes for CASSEWGQDTGELFF.

The chain combines TRBV9 with TRBJ2-7, with 14 positions matching TRBD2. The CDR3 totals 16 residues. With V trimmed by 3 bases and J by 6 bases, 8 bases remained unmatched. Germline V gene data show CDR1 as SGDLS and CDR2 as YYNGEE. This CDR3 reads CASSAGTSGSPLEQYF. Here the CDR3 DNA reads TGTGCCAGCAGCGCGGGGACTAGCGGGAGCCCCCTCGAGCAGTACTTC.

The J gene is TRBJ1-4, the V gene TRBV19; TRBD1 agrees at 7 bases. With V trimmed by 6 bases and J by 8 bases, 12 bases remained unmatched. The CDR3 is made up of 15 amino acids. Germline V gene data show CDR1 as LNHDA and CDR2 as SQIVND (reference sequence). In DNA, the CDR3 is TGTGCCAGTAGCTCCAGGGGGGCAGGAAGAGAAAAACTGTTTTTT. This codes for CASSSRGAGREKLFF. The entire variable domain, with the rest obtained from reference TRBV19 and TRBJ1-4, is as follows: DGGITQSPKYLFRKEGQNVTLSCEQNLNHDAMYWYRQDPGQGLRLIYYSQIVNDFQKGDIAEGYSVSREKKESFPLTVTSAQKNPTAFYLCASSSRGAGREKLFFGSGTQLSVL.

This sequence joins TRBV5-1 and TRBJ2-2; 15 nucleotides line up with TRBD2. V lost 6 bases to trimming and J lost 6 bases; unmatched junction nucleotides: 15. The CDR3 extends over 19 amino acids. Germline assignment: CDR1 SGHRS and CDR2 YFSETQ. The DNA for the CDR3 is TGCGCCAGCACCTCAACCGGGACTAGCGGGGGGCCGACTTCCGGGGAGCTGTTTTTT. It is translated as CASTSTGTSGGPTSGELFF.

The chain carries TRBV9 and TRBJ2-1, with 13 bases lining up with TRBD2. Germline V lookup: CDR1 SGDLS, CDR2 YYNGEE. V was clipped by 0 bases and J by 15 bases; unmatched bases: 3. This CDR3 spans 13 amino acids. As DNA, the CDR3 is TGTGCCAGCAGCGTAGGACTAGCGGGGGGACGGTTCTTC. It translates to CASSVGLAGGRFF.

This clone occurred a few times. The chain joins TRBV18 to TRBJ2-7; D perhaps matches TRBD1 (5 bases). V lost 6 bases, J lost 5 bases, and 14 bases lay in between. This CDR3 has 13 amino acids. Germline V lookup: CDR1 KGHSH, CDR2 LQKENI. The DNA for the CDR3 is TGTGCCAGCTCGGAAGGACAAGTCAACGAGCAGTACTTC. Protein sequence: CASSEGQVNEQYF.